This T cell receptor beta chain was sequenced during a study of early T cells in non-severe SARS-CoV-2 infection (dated by TCRdb to the early 2020s). Notes on the research overall: Because TCR sequencing was done on bulk RNA from unsorted whole blood, the alpha and beta chains could not be paired.

The research as a whole found: VDJdb matching was skewed toward anti-spike CD8 responses, so virus-specific expansions were likely underestimated and private and CD4 specificities were missed.

Library creation used 5' RACE. Instrument used: NextSeq 500. In the TCR library protocol, unique molecular identifiers were attached to individual cDNA molecules to correct for PCR bias and sequencing error. Both TCR alpha and beta chains were sequenced, and tight co-correlation was observed between alpha and beta sequence abundances in each sample. The original pipeline was this. Decombinator V4 was used to annotate the V gene, J gene and CDR3 of the TCR sequences. Expanded TCRs were defined as changing significantly between any two time points under a Poisson model with p below 0.0001. TCR abundances were normalised to the total number of TCRs sequenced in each sample and reported as counts per million. A search of VDJdb, accessed on 1 November 2021, was run for TCRs annotated to CMV, EBV and SARS-CoV-2, with TCRs annotated for multiple antigens excluded. The public reads were reanalyzed by TCRdb: fastp trimming at Q25, MiXCR alignment, in-frame beta chains only. Entries that share a CDR3 protein sequence are merged under the most common genes and DNA. The V and J calls reflect TCRdb's pipeline rather than the authors' work. Across this sample there are tens of thousands of distinct CDR3 sequences, with around 6.1% seen only once. 20% to 25% of the sample lies in the top ten.

Set within a cohort of healthcare workers in London, UK, this nested case-control study involved weekly PCR testing of nasopharyngeal swabs along with blood sampling. Between 23 and 31 March 2020, the week of the UK lockdown, healthcare workers were enrolled and then followed up weekly for as long as 16 weeks. With respect to this clonotype: Its antigen is not yet known. Within one base of it there is no much larger clone, and no base qualities were kept.

This sequence was found in an adult who was a healthcare worker with PCR-confirmed SARS-CoV-2 infection or an uninfected control (not recorded which). Sequencing used whole blood, obtained at baseline.

The DNA is TGTGCCAGCTCGACAGCGAGGGACACTGAAGCTTTCTTT. Its translation is CASSTARDTEAFF. The rearranged segments are TRBV18 and TRBJ1-1; TRBD1 is possibly the D segment (5 matching bases). Spanning cysteine to phenylalanine, the CDR3 consists of 13 amino acids. Only CDR3 DNA is held: 39 bases, read in frame from base 1. V gives up 6 bases and J gives up 3 bases, and the segment between their germline ends measures 11 bases. The germline V gene specifies KGHSH as CDR1 and LQKENI as CDR2. When the CDR3 is completed using the reference TRBV18 and TRBJ1-1 genes on either side, the full variable domain is NAGVMQNPRHLVRRRGQEARLRCSPMKGHSHVYWYRQLPEEGLKFMVYLQKENIIDESGMPKERFSAEFPKEGPSILRIQQVVRGDSAAYFCASSTARDTEAFFGQGTRLTVV.